A few counts support the clone carrying this TCR beta chain. Germline loops: CDR1 MNHNS, CDR2 SASEGT. The CDR3 consists of 15 residues. V lost 5 bases and J 2 bases, leaving 16 bases between the germline ends. The data are from a study of metastatic and nonmetastatic thyroid tumors. From the PCR reads, TCRdb re-called clones with MiXCR. Of approximately 60,000 clones in the sample, almost 30% are singletons; the top ten hold more than 15%. Each patient went into thyroid surgery without having received any treatment. The chain joins TRBV6-1 to TRBJ2-7, with D possibly TRBD2 on 5 matching bases. The source material was blood. The source of this sequence is a female donor with papillary thyroid cancer or a benign thyroid nodule (not recorded which). Some clones in this sample may be carry-over from other donors' samples. CDR3 protein: CASSSPSSPTYEQYF. The DNA for the CDR3 is TGTGCCAGCAGTTCCCCTAGCTCTCCTACCTACGAGCAGTACTTC.